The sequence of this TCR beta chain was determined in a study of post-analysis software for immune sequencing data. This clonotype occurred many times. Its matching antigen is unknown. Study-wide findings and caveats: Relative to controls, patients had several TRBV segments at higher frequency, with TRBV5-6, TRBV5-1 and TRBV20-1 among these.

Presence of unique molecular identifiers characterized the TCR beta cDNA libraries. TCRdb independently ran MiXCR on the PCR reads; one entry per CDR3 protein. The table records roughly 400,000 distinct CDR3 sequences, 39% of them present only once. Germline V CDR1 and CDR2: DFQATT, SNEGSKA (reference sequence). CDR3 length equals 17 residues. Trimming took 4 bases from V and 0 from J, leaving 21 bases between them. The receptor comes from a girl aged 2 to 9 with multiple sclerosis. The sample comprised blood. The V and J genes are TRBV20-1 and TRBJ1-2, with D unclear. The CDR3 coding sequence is TGCAGTGCTAAGAATAGGCACCCCACTATAGCTAACTATGGCTACACCTTC. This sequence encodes CSAKNRHPTIANYGYTF.